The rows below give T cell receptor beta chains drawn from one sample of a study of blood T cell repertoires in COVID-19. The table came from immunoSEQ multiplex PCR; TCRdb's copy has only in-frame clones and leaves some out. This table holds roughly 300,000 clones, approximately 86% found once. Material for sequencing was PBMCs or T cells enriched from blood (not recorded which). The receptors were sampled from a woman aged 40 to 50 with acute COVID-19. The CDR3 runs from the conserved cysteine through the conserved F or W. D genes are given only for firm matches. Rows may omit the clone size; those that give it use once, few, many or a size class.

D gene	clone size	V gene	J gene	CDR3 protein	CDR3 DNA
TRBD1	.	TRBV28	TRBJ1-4	CASSIPGTGREKLFF	TGTGCCAGCAGCATCCCCGGGACAGGGAGGGAAAAACTGTTTTTT
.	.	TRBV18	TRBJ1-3	CASSVLFEGSGNTIYF	TGTGCCAGCTCTGTGTTATTCGAGGGCTCTGGAAACACCATATATTTT
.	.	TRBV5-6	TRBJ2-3	CASKAGPDTQYF	TGTGCCAGCAAAGCAGGGCCAGATACGCAGTATTTT
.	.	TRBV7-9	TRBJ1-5	CASSEAGQPPQPQHF	TGTGCCAGCAGCGAGGCTGGTCAACCGCCCCAGCCCCAGCATTTT
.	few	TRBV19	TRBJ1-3	CASVDRLTGNTIYF	TGTGCCAGTGTAGACAGATTAACTGGAAACACCATATATTTT
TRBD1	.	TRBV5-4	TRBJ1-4	CASSDEKDRVNEKLFF	TGTGCCAGCAGCGATGAGAAAGACAGGGTTAATGAAAAACTGTTTTTT
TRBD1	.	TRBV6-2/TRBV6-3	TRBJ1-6	CASSYLDRGSTYNSPLHF	TGTGCCAGCAGTTACCTAGACAGGGGGAGCACGTATAATTCACCCCTCCACTTT
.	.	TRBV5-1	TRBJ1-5	CASSLAEGGQPQHF	TGCGCCAGCAGCTTGGCCGAGGGGGGGCAGCCCCAGCATTTT
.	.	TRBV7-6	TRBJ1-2	CASSPWTDNYGYTF	TGTGCCAGCAGCCCATGGACAGACAACTATGGCTACACCTTC
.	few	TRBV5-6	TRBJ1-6	CASSLESYRNSPLHF	TGTGCCAGCAGCTTGGAAAGCTATAGAAATTCACCCCTCCACTTT
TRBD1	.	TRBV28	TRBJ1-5	CASSLGQGYQPQHF	TGTGCCAGCAGTTTGGGACAGGGTTATCAGCCCCAGCATTTT
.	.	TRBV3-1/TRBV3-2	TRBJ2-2	CASSHFRGLGPGELFF	TGTGCCAGCAGCCACTTCAGGGGCTTAGGGCCCGGGGAGCTGTTTTTT
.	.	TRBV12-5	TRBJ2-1	CASGQGRLSGDNEQFF	TGTGCTAGTGGTCAGGGCAGACTCTCTGGGGACAATGAGCAGTTCTTC
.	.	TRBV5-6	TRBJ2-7	CASSLDTSYEQYF	TGTGCCAGCAGCTTGGATACTTCCTACGAGCAGTACTTC
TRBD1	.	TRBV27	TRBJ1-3	CASSLRGTGGNTIYF	TGTGCCAGCAGTTTACGGGGGACAGGCGGAAACACCATATATTTT
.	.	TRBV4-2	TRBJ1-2	CASSQDGGTDYGYTF	TGTGCCAGCAGCCAAGATGGCGGGACCGACTATGGCTACACCTTC
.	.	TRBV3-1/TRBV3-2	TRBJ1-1	CASSQVSGDTEAFF	TGTGCCAGCAGCCAAGTTAGCGGGGACACTGAAGCTTTCTTT
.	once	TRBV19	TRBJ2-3	CASRTEGSADTQYF	TGTGCCAGTAGGACGGAGGGTAGCGCAGATACGCAGTATTTT
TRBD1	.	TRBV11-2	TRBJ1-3	CASSRDRDFYFRGNTIYF	TGTGCCAGCAGCCGGGACAGGGACTTTTACTTTCGTGGAAACACCATATATTTT
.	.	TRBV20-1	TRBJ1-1	CSARRNTEAFF	TGCAGTGCTAGGAGGAACACTGAAGCTTTCTTT
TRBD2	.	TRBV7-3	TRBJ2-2	CASSLVTSGTGELFF	TGTGCCAGCAGCTTGGTAACTAGCGGCACCGGGGAGCTGTTTTTT
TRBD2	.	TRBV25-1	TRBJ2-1	CASSPPGTGTRRKQFF	TGTGCCAGCAGCCCACCAGGAACCGGGACTAGGCGAAAGCAGTTCTTC
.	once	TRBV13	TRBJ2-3	CASSFGDTQYF	TGTGCCAGCAGCTTCGGGGATACGCAGTATTTT
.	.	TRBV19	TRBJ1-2	CASSSQSGNYGYTF	TGTGCCAGTAGTTCCCAGTCAGGGAACTATGGCTACACCTTC
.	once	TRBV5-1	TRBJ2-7	CASSRADYYEQYF	TGCGCCAGCAGCCGAGCTGACTACTACGAGCAGTACTTC
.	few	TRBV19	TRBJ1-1	CASSIDLATATEAFF	TGTGCCAGTAGTATAGATCTAGCGACCGCCACTGAAGCTTTCTTT
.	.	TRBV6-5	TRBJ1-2	CASSYYLSYGYTF	TGTGCCAGCAGTTACTATCTCTCCTATGGCTACACCTTC
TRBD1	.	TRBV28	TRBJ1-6	CASSFWTGAVLSSYNSPLHF	TGTGCCAGCAGTTTTTGGACAGGCGCCGTCCTAAGCTCCTATAATTCACCCCTCCACTTT
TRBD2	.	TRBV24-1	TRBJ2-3	CATGTSGGGDTQYF	TGTGCCACCGGAACTAGCGGGGGGGGAGATACGCAGTATTTT
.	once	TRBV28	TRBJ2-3	CASSRFYTQYF	TGTGCCAGCAGCCGGTTTTATACGCAGTATTTT
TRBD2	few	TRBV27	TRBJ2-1	CASSSGTSGYNEQFF	TGTGCCAGCAGTTCCGGGACTAGCGGATACAATGAGCAGTTCTTC
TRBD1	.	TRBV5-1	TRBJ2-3	CASSRRGPSTDTQYF	TGCGCCAGCAGCAGAAGGGGGCCGAGCACAGATACGCAGTATTTT
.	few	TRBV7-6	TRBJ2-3	CASSLGQGIIRGTDTQYF	TGTGCCAGCAGCTTAGGGCAGGGAATCATTCGTGGCACAGATACGCAGTATTTT
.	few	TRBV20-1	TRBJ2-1	CSASSHNEQFF	TGCAGTGCTAGCTCCCACAATGAGCAGTTCTTC
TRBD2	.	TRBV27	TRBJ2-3	CASSLIRAGGADTQYF	TGTGCCAGCAGTTTAATCAGGGCGGGAGGTGCAGATACGCAGTATTTT